The 14 T cell receptor beta chains listed next were all sequenced from one sample in a study of cytomegalovirus exposure and HLA in healthy donors. The PCR used 60 Vbeta and 13 Jbeta primers. The repertoire was sequenced with immunoSEQ multiplex PCR; TCRdb's copy has only in-frame clones and lacks some. The data show around 100,000 clones, roughly 70% seen once. Sequenced material: PBMCs. The receptors stem from a man aged 40-50 years in good health and CMV-seropositive.

The gene calls are TRBV4-1 and TRBJ2-5; D is undetermined. The CDR3 extends over 14 amino acids. V lost 0 bases and J lost 1, with 6 bases in between. Germline V gene lookup returns CDR1 MGHRA and CDR2 YSYEKL. CDR3 DNA: TGCGCCAGCAGCCAAGATTCAGTCCAAGAGACCCAGTACTTC. Amino acid sequence: CASSQDSVQETQYF.

The V and J genes are TRBV18 and TRBJ2-7, with a weak D call TRBD1 (6 bases). The V gene's germline CDR1 is KGHSH and CDR2 LQKENI. This CDR3 contains 15 residues. Trimming shortened V by 6 bases and J by 0 bases, and 15 bases separated the two germline ends. DNA of the CDR3: TGTGCCAGCTCTTCCGGGACAATGAGCTCCTACGAGCAGTACGTC. This gives the protein CASSSGTMSSYEQYV.

This clone was counted a single time. V gene TRBV29-1 combines with J gene TRBJ1-2, with TRBD1 matching 11 bases. The V gene end was trimmed by 6 bases and the J gene end by 2 bases; junction bases not matched to a gene: 2. Per the germline V gene, CDR1 is SQVTM and CDR2 is ANQGSEA. The CDR3 length is 13 residues. The CDR3 region is CSVWTGGNYGYTF. For the CDR3, the DNA is TGCAGCGTCTGGACAGGGGGCAACTATGGCTACACCTTC. Full variable domain (remainder filled in from reference TRBV29-1 and TRBJ1-2): SAVISQKPSRDICQRGTSLTIQCQVDSQVTMMFWYRQQPGQSLTLIATANQGSEATYESGFVIDKFPISRPNLTFSTLTVSNMSPEDSSIYLCSVWTGGNYGYTFGSGTRLTVV.

This sequence joins TRBV9 and TRBJ2-7, with 8 bases matching TRBD2. Germline CDR1 is SGDLS and CDR2 is YYNGEE. The CDR3 length is 15 residues. Trimming cost V 4 bases and J 4 bases; bases outside gene matches: 10. The CDR3 DNA follows: TGTGCCAGCAGCCGAGGACTCGGACTAGCATACGAGCAGTACTTC. Its protein is CASSRGLGLAYEQYF. Combining the CDR3 with reference TRBV9 and TRBJ2-7 gives the whole variable domain DSGVTQTPKHLITATGQRVTLRCSPRSGDLSVYWYQQSLDQGLQFLIQYYNGEERAKGNILERFSAQQFPDLHSELNLSSLELGDSALYFCASSRGLGLAYEQYFGPGTRLTVT.

The chain carries TRBV13 and TRBJ2-7; weak D call: TRBD2 (6 bases). The CDR3 is 16 amino acids. Germline lookup yields CDR1 PRHDT and CDR2 FYEKMQ (reference sequence). V dropped 5 bases and J dropped 0 bases, with 17 bases sitting between them. The CDR3 bases are TGTGCCAGCAGCCGAAGGGGCGGGGAGAACTCCTACGAGCAGTACGTC. Translated, it gives CASSRRGGENSYEQYV.

The V and J genes are TRBV5-4 and TRBJ1-2; 7 bases map to TRBD1. J was trimmed by 2 bases and V by 5 bases; bases with no gene match: 3. In germline, CDR1 is SGHNT, CDR2 YYREEE (reference sequence). This CDR3 spans 13 amino acids. The CDR3 loop reads CASRTGINYGYTF. The DNA for the CDR3 is TGTGCCAGCAGGACAGGGATAAACTATGGCTACACCTTC.

The genes are TRBV5-4 and TRBJ1-2; 9 bases map to TRBD1. The CDR3 length is 16 residues. The V gene end was trimmed by 3 bases and the J gene end by 2 bases; junction bases not matched to a gene: 8. Per the germline V gene, CDR1 is SGHNT and CDR2 is YYREEE (reference sequence). The chain's CDR3 is CASSWGTGTGNYGYTF. The CDR3 nucleotides read TGTGCCAGCAGCTGGGGAACGGGGACAGGGAACTATGGCTACACCTTC.

V usage is TRBV18 and J usage is TRBJ2-6; D may be TRBD1 (6 bases). Germline V gives CDR1 KGHSH, CDR2 LQKENI. V gave up 3 bases and J gave up 2 bases, with 8 bases separating them. This CDR3 contains 15 residues. The CDR3 DNA is TGTGCCAGCTCACCGGGGGCGGCTGGGGCCAACGTCCTGACTTTC. This codes for CASSPGAAGANVLTF. Filled out from reference TRBV18 and TRBJ2-6, the complete variable domain reads NAGVMQNPRHLVRRRGQEARLRCSPMKGHSHVYWYRQLPEEGLKFMVYLQKENIIDESGMPKERFSAEFPKEGPSILRIQQVVRGDSAAYFCASSPGAAGANVLTFGAGSRLTVL.

The V call is TRBV9, the J call TRBJ1-2, with D possibly TRBD1 on 6 matching bases. The CDR3 is 17 amino acids. The V and J ends lost 3 bases and 8 bases respectively, with 26 bases between them. Germline CDR1 is SGDLS and CDR2 is YYNGEE. CDR3 protein: CASSGITGTSYLSGYTF. The CDR3 nucleotides are TGTGCCAGCAGCGGAATTACCGGGACATCGTACTTATCAGGCTACACCTTC.

This chain joins TRBV11-2 and TRBJ1-1, with 10 bases aligning to TRBD1. The trim removed 5 bases at V and 5 bases at J, leaving 8 bases unmatched. Germline V CDR1 and CDR2: SGHAT, FQNNGV. This CDR3 spans 15 amino acids. The CDR3, as DNA: TGTGCCAGCAGCGCCCGACAGGGGGCGGGGACTGAAGCTTTCTTT. Translated: CASSARQGAGTEAFF.

The chain is built from TRBV10-3 and TRBJ2-7; 8 bases are shared with TRBD1. This CDR3 contains 14 residues. V dropped 9 bases and J dropped 2; count of bases not matched to a gene: 9. From germline, CDR1 is ENHRY and CDR2 SYGVKD. The CDR3 bases are TGTGCCATTTCTGCTGGACAGGGTGCCTACGAGCAGTACGTC. Translation: CAISAGQGAYEQYV.

The table lists this clone with a count of one. V is TRBV5-1 and J is TRBJ2-1; D is possibly TRBD2 (6 bases). This CDR3 spans 15 amino acids. From germline, CDR1 is SGHRS and CDR2 YFSETQ. V was shortened by 3 bases and J by 2 bases, with 12 bases between the two germline ends. CDR3 nucleotide sequence: TGCGCCAGCAGCTACTCGGGACTGGCCTACAATGAGCAGTTCTTC. It yields the protein CASSYSGLAYNEQFF.

The CDR3 region is CASSRLAGGVSSYNEQFF. CDR3 nucleotides: TGTGCCAGCAGCCGCCTAGCGGGAGGCGTGAGCTCCTACAATGAGCAGTTCTTC. The chain has TRBV7-3 and TRBJ2-1, with 11 bases fitting TRBD2. Trimming took 5 bases from V and 0 from J; bases not matched to a gene: 9. CDR3 length equals 18 residues. The germline CDR1 and CDR2 sequences are SGHTA and FQGTGA. The complete variable domain, with remaining parts taken from reference TRBV7-3 and TRBJ2-1, reads GAGVSQTPSNKVTEKGKYVELRCDPISGHTALYWYRQSLGQGPEFLIYFQGTGAADDSGLPNDRFFAVRPEGSVSTLKIQRTERGDSAVYLCASSRLAGGVSSYNEQFFGPGTRLTVL.

The gene calls are TRBV30 and TRBJ1-1; the D gene is possibly TRBD1 (6 bases). The ends were cut back, 2 bases at V and 11 bases at J, with 12 bases in the middle. Germline V gives CDR1 GTSNPN, CDR2 SVGIG (reference sequence). The CDR3 consists of 11 residues. CDR3 in DNA: TGTGCCTGGAGTTGGCGGGGGGCGGCTTTCTTT. Its translation is CAWSWRGAAFF.